This T cell receptor beta chain emerged from a study of regulatory T cells in long-lasting Graves disease (dated by TCRdb to the early 2020s). Regarding the study in general: To count as having persistent Graves' disease, a patient had to have received antithyroid drug treatment for over 5 years with TSH receptor autoantibodies remaining persistently positive. Antithyroid drugs had been taken for about 10.3 years on average by persistent Graves' disease patients in the clinical cohort. This study used TCR sequencing and RNA sequencing of peripheral blood to compare persistent Graves' disease patients against newly diagnosed Graves' disease patients. The study took place in China and was registered as a clinical trial. A total of some 35 samples underwent TCR sequencing, from roughly 13 patients with persistent Graves' disease and 20 or so patients with newly diagnosed Graves' disease. Overall study results and their limits: Persistent disease showed preferential use of TRBV28, TRBJ1-2 and TRBJ2-5, whereas newly diagnosed disease favored TRBV20-1 and TRBJ2-1. Peripheral blood alone was examined, since thyroid tissue, which constituted the primary lesion, could not be accessed. Patients with persistent disease shared more public clonotypes (around 2,500) than newly diagnosed patients did (approximately 970). As a limitation, the authors acknowledged that the small sample size may reduce accuracy. Persistent Graves' disease patients showed lower TCR Shannon entropy and fewer highly expanded clones than newly diagnosed patients, suggesting clonal expansion. Sequencing and analysis were limited to the TCR beta chain.

This clonotype was detected many times. Its antigen remains unidentified. No qualities accompany the bases; no much larger clone lies one base away. From cysteine to phenylalanine, the CDR3 is 17 amino acids long. Solely the CDR3 DNA is kept, with 51 bases framed from the first base. Trimming at the junction amounts to 7 bases on V and 5 bases on J, and the germline ends lie 27 bases apart. CDR1 and CDR2, looked up from the germline V gene, are MDHEN and SYDVKM. Libraries were constructed by multiplex PCR. TCRdb records Illumina HiSeq 4000 as the sequencer. To build TCR beta libraries, CDR3 regions were amplified by Arm-PCR using iRepertoire HTBI primers. Gel purification was performed on PCR products prior to sequencing. Concerning the study's data processing: Gene usage analysis of CDR3 amino acid clonotypes used the 62 TRBV and 14 to 15 TRBJ segments found across samples. Filtered high-quality paired reads were merged into contigs using COPE and FqMerger. BLAST was used to align contigs to IMGT TRBV, TRBD and TRBJ reference genes, and CDR3 was defined according to IMGT. Any clonotype with a frequency above 0.1% was counted as a highly expanded clone. Repertoire diversity was measured by Shannon entropy, and V-J evenness by the Gini coefficient. Public clonotypes were defined as clonotypes shared by more than one individual. TCRdb ran its own pipeline on the public reads, namely fastp trimming at Q25 and MiXCR clone calling, and kept in-frame beta chains. Each CDR3 protein gets just one entry, which takes the most common genes and DNA from the rows behind it. These V and J calls derive from TCRdb rather than the authors' analysis. This sample holds about 460,000 distinct CDR3 sequences; under 25% were observed only once. Approximately 14% of the sample belongs to the ten largest clones.

The time point label, as the study defines it: persistent/refractory GD, antithyroid drugs over 5 years with positive TRAb. For both TCR sequencing and RNA sequencing, RNA was extracted from PBMCs using TRIzol. Graves' disease was diagnosed according to American Thyroid Association guidelines. The patients came from an endocrinology department in Xi'an, China. Each patient gave approximately 9 milliliters of peripheral blood, collected in an EDTA anticoagulant tube. Ficoll Paque Plus density gradient separation was used to isolate PBMCs, and no further T cell sorting was performed. An Agilent 2100 Bioanalyzer and agarose gel were used to assess RNA quality, and a NanoDrop 2000 was used to measure RNA concentration.

The sequencing here drew on peripheral blood mononuclear cells (PBMCs), taken when the disease was refractory, from a patient treated with antithyroid drugs. The chain is assembled from TRBV28 and TRBJ2-7; TRBD1 could be the D gene, as 6 bases match. The receptor's source is a female donor with Graves disease. The DNA sequence is TGTGCCAGCACCTCGCCGGGACAACCCCTGAGGACGCACGAGCAGTACTTC. Translated, it reads CASTSPGQPLRTHEQYF.